The source of this T cell receptor (beta chain) is a study of PD-L1 blockade in urothelial cancer. For the study at large: Male patients with bladder-origin urothelial cancer numbered about nine tenths of the roughly 29. Chemotherapy regimens numbering 0 to 3 had been given to patients. Peripheral blood specimens exhibited a median yield of about 140,000 T cells.

As to time point: peripheral blood 6 weeks after treatment start. Study-level points and caveats: Sub-median blood TCR clonality before treatment predicted longer survival.

As concerns this clone: Its antigen is undetermined.

The data were produced by immunoSEQ multiplex PCR, yet TCRdb's version contains in-frame clones alone and is incomplete. Here the sample spans 120,000 or so clones, approximately 85% being singletons. The CDR3 totals 15 residues. Germline V CDR1 and CDR2: SGDLS, YYNGEE. Trimming took 4 bases from V and 1 from J; bases not matched to a gene: 6. V is TRBV9 and J is TRBJ2-5; 8 bases align to TRBD1. The clonotype originates from a man aged 45-60 years with urothelial cancer. The starting material was PBMCs, obtained around atezolizumab (anti-PD-L1) treatment. CDR3 sequence: CASSPSGTGQETQYF. CDR3 in DNA: TGTGCCAGCAGCCCCTCCGGGACAGGCCAAGAGACCCAGTACTTC.